These T cell receptor beta chains were read from a single sample in a study of graft-versus-host responses after intestinal transplantation. No cognate antigen is known for these TCRs. The repertoire was sequenced with immunoSEQ multiplex PCR; TCRdb's copy has only in-frame clones and lacks some. The table has tens of thousands of clones, almost 90% seen once. This specimen consisted of unstimulated CD4+ T cells sorted from spleen or lymph node cells, obtained before intestinal transplant. The receptor set was obtained from a human donor who received an intestinal transplant. CDR3s include the opening cysteine and the closing phenylalanine or tryptophan. D genes are given only for firm matches. Clone size, where shown, is once, few, many, or a class for clones that have expanded.

- TRBD2 TRBJ2-5 TRBV5-1 CASTGTSAGETQYF TGCGCCAGCACCGGGACTAGCGCCGGGGAGACCCAGTACTTC
- - TRBJ2-7 TRBV11-2 CASSLTPSTYEQYF TGTGCCAGCAGCTTAACTCCTTCCACCTACGAGCAGTACTTC
- - TRBJ1-3 TRBV19 CASTNHPRARGNTIYF TGTGCCAGTACCAACCACCCCAGGGCAAGAGGAAACACCATATATTTT
- - TRBJ1-3 TRBV6-5 CASSYSEGVSGNTIYF TGTGCCAGCAGTTACTCCGAGGGGGTCTCTGGAAACACCATATATTTT
- TRBD1 TRBJ1-2 TRBV5-1 CASSSQGGYGYTF TGCGCCAGCAGCTCCCAGGGGGGCTATGGCTACACCTTC
- TRBD2 TRBJ2-7 TRBV10-3 CAISESIFPGTSSYEQYF TGTGCCATCAGTGAGTCGATATTTCCGGGGACTAGTTCTTACGAGCAGTACTTC
- - TRBJ1-5 TRBV18 CASSPGNNNQPQHF TGTGCCAGCTCACCGGGCAATAACAATCAGCCCCAGCATTTT
- TRBD1 TRBJ1-2 TRBV5-6 CASSLTGTGLYGYTF TGTGCCAGCAGCCTAACCGGGACAGGTTTATATGGCTACACCTTC
- TRBD1 TRBJ1-3 TRBV19 CASSLDRGPGNTIYF TGTGCCAGTAGTTTGGACAGGGGGCCTGGAAACACCATATATTTT
- - TRBJ1-1 TRBV5-4 CASSPGGSEPYTEAFF TGTGCCAGCAGCCCCGGGGGGTCTGAGCCGTACACTGAAGCTTTCTTT
- - TRBJ2-7 TRBV4-1 CASSQVEELTYEQYF TGCGCCAGCAGCCAAGTAGAGGAACTCACCTACGAGCAGTACTTC
- TRBD1 TRBJ1-6 TRBV2 CASRTTGGEENSPLHF TGTGCCAGCAGAACCACAGGGGGCGAAGAAAATTCACCCCTCCACTTT
- - TRBJ2-5 TRBV12-5 CASGLAPGLPYF TGTGCTAGTGGTTTGGCCCCGGGACTGCCGTACTTC
- TRBD1 TRBJ2-7 TRBV7-2 CASSFAGTDPYEQYF TGTGCCAGCAGCTTTGCTGGGACAGACCCCTACGAGCAGTACTTC
- TRBD1 TRBJ1-2 TRBV5-1 CASSLASGQGVFYGYTF TGCGCCAGCAGCTTGGCCTCGGGTCAGGGGGTGTTCTATGGCTACACCTTC
once TRBD2 TRBJ2-4 TRBV19 CASSTSSGGPISAKNIQYF TGTGCCAGTAGTACCTCTAGCGGGGGGCCTATCTCCGCCAAAAACATTCAGTACTTC
- TRBD1 TRBJ1-1 TRBV7-3 CASSLAPGQGREAFF TGTGCCAGCAGCCTGGCACCGGGACAGGGAAGGGAAGCTTTCTTT
- TRBD1 TRBJ2-1 TRBV6-6 CASSYRDSGQFF TGTGCCAGCAGTTACCGGGACAGTGGGCAGTTCTTC
- - TRBJ2-2 TRBV7-9 CASSSYRDTGELFF TGTGCCAGCAGCTCATACCGGGACACCGGGGAGCTGTTTTTT
- TRBD1 TRBJ1-6 TRBV11-2 CASTRQGNSPLHF TGTGCCAGCACCCGACAGGGTAATTCACCCCTCCACTTT
- - TRBJ2-1 TRBV6-6 CASSSPPGRSYNEQFF TGTGCCAGCAGCTCCCCGCCAGGGCGCAGCTACAATGAGCAGTTCTTC
- TRBD2 TRBJ2-1 TRBV5-1 CASSLTAGSYNEQFF TGCGCCAGCAGCTTAACAGCGGGGTCCTACAATGAGCAGTTCTTC
- TRBD1 TRBJ1-3 TRBV6-1 CASTKGTASGNTIYF TGTGCCAGCACAAAGGGGACAGCCTCTGGAAACACCATATATTTT
once - TRBJ2-1 TRBV7-9 CASSPAGGAYNEQFF TGTGCCAGCAGCCCGGCGGGCGGGGCCTACAATGAGCAGTTCTTC
- - TRBJ1-2 TRBV27 CASRPDGRDYTF TGTGCCAGCAGACCGGACGGCAGGGACTACACCTTC
- - TRBJ2-1 TRBV16 CASSQGQPYKAQFF TGTGCCAGCAGCCAAGGGCAGCCCTACAAGGCGCAGTTCTTC
- - TRBJ1-2 TRBV9 CASSVGLGGRGDSYGYTF TGTGCCAGCAGCGTAGGGCTCGGGGGGCGCGGGGACTCTTATGGCTACACCTTC
- - TRBJ2-7 TRBV7-9 CASSFWAASSYEQYF TGTGCCAGCAGCTTCTGGGCAGCCTCCTCCTACGAGCAGTACTTC
- TRBD1 TRBJ1-6 TRBV7-3 CASSLLGQGFRSPLHF TGTGCCAGCAGCTTACTAGGACAGGGGTTTAGGTCACCCCTCCACTTT
- - TRBJ2-3 TRBV9 CASSPSPSTNTDTQYF TGTGCCAGCAGCCCCTCCCCTAGCACAAACACAGATACGCAGTATTTT
- TRBD1 TRBJ1-3 TRBV6-5 CASSPQGAGGNTIYF TGTGCCAGCAGTCCTCAGGGGGCTGGGGGAAACACCATATATTTT
- - TRBJ1-2 TRBV27 CASSMTTGSGYTF TGTGCCAGCAGTATGACGACAGGTTCCGGCTACACCTTC
- TRBD1 TRBJ1-2 TRBV27 CASSPRTGRPGYYGYTF TGTGCCAGCAGCCCCAGGACAGGGCGCCCGGGGTACTATGGCTACACCTTC
- - TRBJ1-6 TRBV7-9 CASSPTAFYNSPLHF TGTGCCAGCAGCCCGACAGCATTCTATAATTCACCCCTCCACTTT
- TRBD2 TRBJ2-1 TRBV7-3 CASSSGTSVVGEQFF TGTGCCAGCAGCTCCGGGACTAGCGTGGTAGGTGAGCAGTTCTTC
- - TRBJ1-3 TRBV4-1 CASSQVWGVGNTIYF TGCGCCAGCAGCCAAGTTTGGGGAGTTGGAAACACCATATATTTT
- TRBD2 TRBJ2-1 TRBV25-1 CASSEFGRGVLRYNEQFF TGTGCCAGCAGTGAATTTGGGCGGGGGGTCCTAAGATACAATGAGCAGTTCTTC
- - TRBJ2-5 TRBV4-1 CASSPRGLAREVGETQYF TGCGCCAGCAGCCCTCGAGGGCTAGCGAGAGAAGTCGGGGAGACCCAGTACTTC
- - TRBJ2-1 TRBV2 CASSDRYNEQFF TGTGCCAGCAGTGACAGGTACAATGAGCAGTTCTTC
- - TRBJ1-5 TRBV6-5 CASSSHHQGNQPQHF TGTGCCAGCAGTTCCCACCACCAGGGGAATCAGCCCCAGCATTTT
- TRBD1 TRBJ1-1 TRBV6-1 CASSEAPGQGVWTEAFF TGTGCCAGCAGTGAAGCGCCGGGACAGGGGGTTTGGACTGAAGCTTTCTTT
- TRBD1 TRBJ2-2 TRBV5-1 CASSPGTVNTGELFF TGCGCCAGCAGCCCCGGGACAGTGAACACCGGGGAGCTGTTTTTT
- - TRBJ1-5 TRBV7-8 CASSPIGESRAQPQHF TGTGCCAGCAGCCCTATAGGTGAGAGCAGGGCTCAGCCCCAGCATTTT
- - TRBJ2-7 TRBV18 CASSPASEVGEQYF TGTGCCAGCTCACCAGCCTCCGAGGTCGGCGAGCAGTACTTC
- - TRBJ2-1 TRBV5-1 CASSFSINNEQFF TGCGCCAGCAGCTTCAGTATAAACAATGAGCAGTTCTTC
- TRBD2 TRBJ2-2 TRBV11-3 CASSPGGVARDTGELFF TGTGCCAGCAGCCCGGGGGGGGTGGCTAGGGACACCGGGGAGCTGTTTTTT
- - TRBJ2-7 TRBV7-8 CASSSVRGTYEQYF TGTGCCAGCAGTTCCGTCCGGGGGACCTACGAGCAGTACTTC
- - TRBJ1-5 TRBV7-8 CASSLGGGNQPQHF TGTGCCAGCAGCTTAGGCGGAGGCAATCAGCCCCAGCATTTT
- - TRBJ1-1 TRBV5-3 CARSPPPHRCRNTEAFF TGTGCCAGAAGCCCGCCCCCCCACAGGTGCAGGAACACTGAAGCTTTCTTT
- - TRBJ1-3 TRBV5-5 CASSFDTSSGNTIYF TGTGCCAGCAGCTTTGACACTAGCTCTGGAAACACCATATATTTT
few - TRBJ1-3 TRBV10-3 CAISPGPGNTIYF TGTGCCATCAGTCCAGGGCCAGGAAACACCATATATTTT
- - TRBJ1-1 TRBV5-4 CASSLGGTTEAFF TGTGCCAGCAGCTTGGGAGGGACAACTGAAGCTTTCTTT
- TRBD1 TRBJ1-1 TRBV14 CASSRGQGDSEAFF TGTGCCAGCAGCAGGGGACAGGGTGACTCTGAAGCTTTCTTT
- - TRBJ2-7 TRBV11-2 CASRRLTSYEQYF TGTGCCAGCCGGAGGCTAACGTCTTACGAGCAGTACTTC